Listed below are T cell receptor beta chains from one sample, sequenced in a study of T cell repertoires in cytomegalovirus infection. No antigens are known for them. TCRdb redid the calling of the reads with MiXCR, one entry per CDR3 protein. Seen here are approximately 110,000 distinct CDR3 sequences, around 28% observed once, and the top ten hold roughly three quarters. Sequenced material: CD8+ T cells from cultured PBMCs, taken from culture after CMV antigen stimulation. These receptors were collected from a human donor in good health (CMV status not recorded). Some clones in this sample may be carry-over from other donors' samples. The CDR3 runs from the conserved cysteine through the conserved F or W. Fields, in order: D gene, J gene, clone size, V gene, CDR3 protein, CDR3 DNA. D genes are given only for firm matches. Size is omitted from some rows. Given values are once, few, many or a class for expanded clones.

TRBD1	TRBJ2-7	many	TRBV4-1	CASSQATGALDEQYF	TGCGCCAGCAGCCAGGCGACAGGGGCGCTTGACGAGCAGTACTTC
TRBD1	TRBJ2-7	-	TRBV11-2	CASSFSTGTGGLGEQYF	TGTGCCAGCAGCTTTTCAACAGGGACAGGGGGCTTGGGCGAGCAGTACTTC
-	TRBJ2-7	-	TRBV5-4	CASSQDPPYEQYF	TGTGCCAGCAGCCAGGACCCGCCGTACGAGCAGTACTTC
TRBD1	TRBJ2-7	-	TRBV2	CASSDYRGYEQYF	TGTGCCAGCAGTGATTACAGGGGCTACGAGCAGTACTTC
TRBD1	TRBJ2-7	-	TRBV24-1	CATSEGTAYEQYF	TGTGCCACCAGTGAGGGGACAGCTTACGAGCAGTACTTC
-	TRBJ2-7	-	TRBV3-1	CASSQERRGGSTYEQYF	TGTGCCAGCAGCCAAGAGAGGCGTGGCGGATCCACCTACGAGCAGTACTTC
TRBD2	TRBJ2-3	-	TRBV6-6	CASRGLAGEVSTDTQYF	TGTGCCAGCAGGGGACTAGCGGGCGAGGTTAGCACAGATACGCAGTATTTT
TRBD1	TRBJ2-7	-	TRBV4-3	CASSQRTGIPYEQYF	TGCGCCAGCAGCCAGAGGACAGGGATTCCCTACGAGCAGTACTTC
TRBD2	TRBJ2-3	many	TRBV7-2	CASSSEAGGLEDTQYF	TGTGCCAGCAGCTCCGAAGCGGGGGGGCTTGAGGATACGCAGTATTTT
TRBD2	TRBJ2-3	-	TRBV9	CASSVDSGGATDTQYF	TGTGCCAGCAGCGTAGATAGCGGGGGGGCAACAGATACGCAGTATTTT
-	TRBJ2-7	-	TRBV9	CASSVGGAGYEQYF	TGTGCCAGCAGCGTGGGGGGGGCGGGCTACGAGCAGTACTTC
-	TRBJ1-1	-	TRBV7-6	CASSLGGGVGEAFF	TGTGCCAGCAGCTTAGGAGGGGGTGTGGGTGAAGCTTTCTTT
-	TRBJ1-1	many	TRBV7-9	CASSFSGTEAFF	TGTGCCAGCAGCTTTTCGGGCACTGAAGCTTTCTTT
TRBD2	TRBJ2-3	many	TRBV2	CASSVTSGGAADTQYF	TGTGCCAGCAGTGTGACTAGCGGGGGGGCCGCAGATACGCAGTATTTT
TRBD1	TRBJ2-7	many	TRBV28	CASSTVRGRGYEQYF	TGTGCCAGCAGCACAGTACGGGGCAGGGGGTACGAGCAGTACTTC
TRBD1	TRBJ2-2	once	TRBV7-9	CASSHRQGSTGELFF	TGTGCCAGCAGCCATAGACAGGGGAGCACCGGGGAGCTGTTTTTT
-	TRBJ2-3	few	TRBV24-1	CATSDGRLTDTQYF	TGTGCCACCAGTGATGGGCGTTTAACAGATACGCAGTATTTT
-	TRBJ1-1	-	TRBV6-5	CASSPGVHTEAFF	TGTGCCAGCAGCCCCGGGGTACACACTGAAGCTTTCTTT
-	TRBJ2-7	many	TRBV19	CASSIPGTLTSEYF	TGTGCCAGTAGTATACCAGGCACCCTTACGAGCGAGTACTTC
TRBD2	TRBJ2-1	few	TRBV25-1	CASRSGGAYNEQFF	TGTGCCAGCCGTAGCGGGGGGGCGTACAATGAGCAGTTCTTC
TRBD2	TRBJ2-1	-	TRBV6-2/TRBV6-3	CASSHGLAGGTYNEQFF	TGTGCCAGCAGTCACGGACTAGCGGGGGGGACTTACAATGAGCAGTTCTTC
TRBD1	TRBJ1-1	-	TRBV28	CASSPADQGEAFF	TGTGCCAGCAGTCCCGCGGATCAGGGGGAGGCTTTCTTT
-	TRBJ2-7	many	TRBV7-6	CASSLDNYEQYF	TGTGCCAGCAGCTTAGACAACTACGAGCAGTACTTC
TRBD2	TRBJ2-1	-	TRBV7-6	CASSTPVSGGAHNEQFF	TGTGCCAGCAGCACCCCGGTTAGCGGGGGGGCCCACAATGAGCAGTTCTTC
-	TRBJ2-3	-	TRBV20-1	CSARGQGESTDTQYF	TGCAGTGCTAGGGGCCAGGGAGAGAGCACAGATACGCAGTATTTT
TRBD1	TRBJ2-7	few	TRBV13	CASSPGTGGLYEQYF	TGTGCCAGCAGCCCCGGGACAGGGGGACTCTACGAGCAGTACTTC
-	TRBJ2-3	-	TRBV27	CASSPGGPNTQYF	TGTGCCAGCAGTCCGGGGGGCCCCAATACGCAGTATTTT
-	TRBJ2-1	few	TRBV12-3/TRBV12-4	CASSLWLGLNNEQFF	TGTGCCAGCAGTTTGTGGCTAGGCTTGAACAATGAGCAGTTCTTC
TRBD2	TRBJ2-1	-	TRBV28	CASTPTGLAGNNEQFF	TGTGCCAGCACTCCGACGGGACTAGCGGGAAACAATGAGCAGTTCTTC
-	TRBJ2-6	-	TRBV12-3/TRBV12-4	CASSFAGANVLTF	TGTGCCAGCAGTTTTGCTGGGGCCAACGTCCTGACTTTC
-	TRBJ2-7	-	TRBV6-6	CASSWDHEQYF	TGTGCCAGCAGTTGGGACCACGAGCAGTACTTC
TRBD1	TRBJ2-7	-	TRBV19	CASSPSPGTGSEQYF	TGTGCCAGTAGTCCGAGTCCCGGGACAGGGTCCGAGCAGTACTTC
TRBD1	TRBJ2-7	few	TRBV4-1	CASSPGQGNDEQYF	TGCGCCAGCAGCCCGGGACAGGGAAACGACGAGCAGTACTTC
-	TRBJ2-3	few	TRBV7-6	CASSPQVPDTQYF	TGTGCCAGCAGCCCTCAGGTCCCAGATACGCAGTATTTT
TRBD1	TRBJ2-2	-	TRBV27	CASSPGQGLFGELFF	TGTGCCAGCAGTCCGGGACAGGGACTATTCGGGGAGCTGTTTTTT
-	TRBJ2-3	few	TRBV7-6	CASSDKLLGTDTQYF	TGTGCCAGCAGTGACAAGCTACTCGGGACAGATACGCAGTATTTT
-	TRBJ1-5	few	TRBV19	CASSIGPGAGQPQHF	TGTGCCAGTAGTATTGGCCCGGGGGCCGGACAGCCCCAGCATTTT
-	TRBJ1-1	-	TRBV6-6	CAPGARPGALMNTEAFF	TGTGCTCCTGGGGCGCGGCCCGGGGCGTTGATGAACACTGAAGCTTTCTTT
-	TRBJ1-2	many	TRBV6-6	CASSYDQGNYGYTF	TGTGCCAGCAGTTACGATCAGGGCAACTATGGCTACACCTTC
TRBD2	TRBJ2-3	few	TRBV13	CASSSSGGGADTQYF	TGTGCCAGCAGCTCTAGCGGGGGGGGGGCAGATACGCAGTATTTT
-	TRBJ2-1	few	TRBV5-1	CASVDTRSYNEQFF	TGCGCCAGCGTTGACACCCGCTCCTACAATGAGCAGTTCTTC
-	TRBJ2-7	few	TRBV27	CASGGTHPQYF	TGTGCCAGCGGAGGGACCCACCCACAGTACTTC
-	TRBJ1-3	-	TRBV4-1	CASSQNQGGGNTIYF	TGCGCCAGCAGCCAAAACCAGGGAGGAGGAAACACCATATATTTT
TRBD1	TRBJ2-7	-	TRBV12-3/TRBV12-4	CASSLGQGVFYEQYF	TGTGCCAGCAGTCTGGGACAGGGGGTGTTCTACGAGCAGTACTTC